What follows describes a single TCR beta chain. Antigen specificity is unknown. 13 Jbeta primers and 60 Vbeta primers were used for the PCR. Generated by immunoSEQ multiplex PCR, the TCRdb table keeps only in-frame clones and is missing some. In the table there are approximately 150,000 clones, approximately 73% of which are singletons. Germline-derived CDR1 and CDR2 are LNHNV and YYDKDF (reference sequence). Trimming shortened V by 8 bases and J by 2 bases, and 12 bases separated the two germline ends. This CDR3 contains 13 residues. The sample comes from a study of cytomegalovirus exposure and HLA in healthy donors. Whole-study findings and limits: It was reportedly the case that the classifier diagnosed cytomegalovirus status with high specificity and sensitivity.

The rearrangement links TRBV15 to TRBJ1-2, with a tentative D call TRBD1 (5 bases). The source of this sequence is a woman under 30 in good health and CMV-seronegative. Sequenced input: PBMCs. Written as DNA, the CDR3 is TGTGCCACCGTTGGCGGGGCGAACTATGGCTACACCTTC. This codes for CATVGGANYGYTF.